A single T cell receptor beta chain is shown here with its context. The data were obtained in a study of blood T cell repertoires in COVID-19. Germline CDR1 reads MNHEY; CDR2 reads SVGAGI. Trimming removed 7 bases at V and 2 bases at J, with 14 bases between. This CDR3 has 14 amino acids. In the original workflow: Researchers report that nucleated cell counts were estimated from reference gene primer amplification. Measured with immunoSEQ multiplex PCR; TCRdb has only the in-frame clones, and not every one. That table supplies the V and J calls and clone size; D and trimming were determined from the DNA. The sample holds about 3,700 clones, around 75% seen once.

This sequence joins TRBV6-5 and TRBJ1-1; no clear D. The source of this sequence is a human donor in a cohort sampled during active COVID-19. The sequencing sample was made of peripheral blood. This chain's CDR3 is CASTDSAKNTEAFF. The CDR3, as DNA: TGTGCCAGCACCGACTCAGCTAAAAACACTGAAGCTTTCTTT.